This T cell receptor (beta chain) was observed in a study of blood T cells in healthy people across ages. Extraction yielded at least 6 micrograms of total RNA per sample. CDR3 length equals 13 residues. Germline V gene lookup returns CDR1 LNHDA and CDR2 SQIVND (reference sequence). V lost 9 bases, J lost 6 bases, and 6 bases stayed unmatched. Study results and caveats: Those diversity estimates obtained from one million T cells were thought to be underestimates.

Next came a second PCR, run for roughly 6 to 11 cycles, which used a sample-barcoded 5' primer along with a J-beta primer mix. MiXCR was run by TCRdb on the 5' RACE reads, yielding one entry per CDR3 protein. The sample holds about 1.4 million distinct CDR3 sequences, approximately 63% seen once. On this clonotype itself: Its antigen is not identified.

V usage is TRBV19 and J usage is TRBJ2-3; 10 bases map to TRBD2. The sequenced material came from blood. The clonotype was recovered from a man aged 18-30 years in good health. CDR3 nucleotide sequence: TGTGCCAGCCGTCTAGCGGGAGACGATACGCAGTATTTT. It translates to CASRLAGDDTQYF.